The clone carrying this T cell receptor beta chain was observed a few times. The CDR3 has 13 amino acids. Trimming took 4 bases from V and 2 from J, leaving 11 bases between them. From germline, CDR1 is SQVTM and CDR2 ANQGSEA. TCRdb redid the calling of the 5' RACE reads with MiXCR, one entry per CDR3 protein. The sample comprises 300,000 to 400,000 distinct CDR3 sequences, over 25% of which are singletons, and about 6% rests with the top ten. This record belongs to a study of identical twins' blood T cells. The TCR was taken from a woman aged 18-49 years in good health. This chain joins TRBV29-1 and TRBJ1-2, with D uncertain. The sequenced sample was PBMCs. This chain's CDR3 is CSVASAANYGYTF. The CDR3 DNA is TGCAGCGTTGCGAGTGCGGCGAACTATGGCTACACCTTC.